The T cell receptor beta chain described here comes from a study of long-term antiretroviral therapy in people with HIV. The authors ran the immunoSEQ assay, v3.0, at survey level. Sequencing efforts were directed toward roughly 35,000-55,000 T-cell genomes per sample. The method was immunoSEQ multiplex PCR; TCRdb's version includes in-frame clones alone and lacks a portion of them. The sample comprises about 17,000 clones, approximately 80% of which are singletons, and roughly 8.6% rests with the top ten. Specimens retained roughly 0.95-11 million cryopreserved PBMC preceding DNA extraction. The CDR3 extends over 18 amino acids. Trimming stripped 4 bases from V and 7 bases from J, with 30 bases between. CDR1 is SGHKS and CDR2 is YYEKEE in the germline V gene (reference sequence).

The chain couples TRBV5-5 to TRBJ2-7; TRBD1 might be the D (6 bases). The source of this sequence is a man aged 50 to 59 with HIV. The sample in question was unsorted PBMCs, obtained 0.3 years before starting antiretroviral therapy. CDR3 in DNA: TGTGCCAGCAGCGCCCCGGGACAACCCCTTGGGTTAGGAAGGGAGCAGTACTTC. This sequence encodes CASSAPGQPLGLGREQYF.